This TCR beta chain was retrieved from a study of regulatory T cells in long-lasting Graves disease. Time point of the sample: newly diagnosed GD, antithyroid drugs for less than 3 months. The TCR library used RNA extracted from PBMCs. Graves' disease diagnosis followed American Thyroid Association guidelines. With iRepertoire HTBI primers and Arm-PCR of CDR3 regions, TCR beta libraries were built. MiXCR was run by TCRdb on the multiplex PCR reads, yielding one entry per CDR3 protein. Of over 500,000 distinct CDR3 sequences in the sample, roughly 15% were seen once. This clonotype has at least ten counts. V was shortened by 0 bases and J by 8 bases, with 17 bases between the two germline ends. The CDR3 is 15 residues long. Germline-derived CDR1 and CDR2 are SGHRS and YFSETQ. Separately, the same data were catalogued under a study of T cells in Graves' hyperthyroidism and ophthalmopathy. That paper notes: HTBI primers were the set used in a first-round RT-PCR of the TCR CDR3.

The TCR originated in a woman aged 25 to 45 with Graves disease. The sequencing used peripheral blood mononuclear cells (PBMCs), collected at new diagnosis, from a patient treated with antithyroid drugs. The chain has TRBV5-1 and TRBJ1-2, with D maybe TRBD1 (5 bases). CDR3 sequence: CASSLERSPGRGYTF. CDR3 sequence (DNA): TGCGCCAGCAGCTTGGAGCGGTCGCCGGGACGAGGCTACACCTTC.